The 12 T cell receptor beta chains given below trace back to one sample, sequenced in a study of T-cell reconstitution after alpha-beta-depleted transplantation in children. Unique molecular identifiers were incorporated when the TCRbeta library was constructed. TCRdb re-derived calls from the PCR reads in MiXCR, one entry per CDR3 protein. This table has about 120,000 distinct CDR3 sequences, about 9.4% appearing once. The source material was PBMCs, sampled before TCRalphabeta/CD19-depleted stem cell transplant. These TCRs come from a boy younger than 10 with acute lymphoblastic leukemia, due to receive a stem cell transplant.

This clonotype was counted at least ten times. The chain has TRBV5-6 and TRBJ1-1, with 7 positions matching TRBD1. The CDR3 is 13 amino acids. Trimming removed 4 bases from V and 5 bases from J; junction bases left unmatched: 5. Germline assignment: CDR1 SGHDT and CDR2 YYEEEE. CDR3 DNA sequence: TGTGCCAGCAGCCCTTCGACAGGGACTGAAGCTTTCTTT. It codes for CASSPSTGTEAFF.

This clonotype appeared many times. This chain joins TRBV2 and TRBJ2-7, with D unresolved. The V gene lost 3 bases and the J gene lost 4 bases, with 4 bases spanning the gap. Per the germline V gene, CDR1 is SNHLY and CDR2 is FYNNEI. The CDR3 loop spans 11 amino acids. CDR3 protein: CASSEEYEQYF. DNA for the CDR3: TGTGCCAGCAGTGAGGAGTACGAGCAGTACTTC. Supplemented by reference TRBV2 and TRBJ2-7, the full variable domain reads EPEVTQTPSHQVTQMGQEVILRCVPISNHLYFYWYRQILGQKVEFLVSFYNNEISEKSEIFDDQFSVERPDGSNFTLKIRSTKLEDSAMYFCASSEEYEQYFGPGTRLTVT.

The table lists this clonotype with a few counts. This chain's CDR3 is CASSRGRNTEAFF. CDR3 coding DNA: TGTGCCAGCAGTCGCGGGAGGAACACTGAAGCTTTCTTT. The V gene is TRBV7-2, the J gene TRBJ1-1; D ambiguous. CDR1 SGHTA and CDR2 FQGNSA come from the germline V gene. The CDR3 has 13 residues. The germline V and J ends were trimmed by 6 bases and 1 base, with 9 bases remaining between them.

This clonotype was picked up many times. The chain couples TRBV7-9 to TRBJ1-1, with D perhaps matching TRBD1 (5 bases). CDR1 and CDR2 (germline): SEHNR, FQNEAQ (reference sequence). The CDR3 has 13 amino acids. V was pared by 7 bases and J by 4 bases, with 13 bases between. The CDR3: CASTSGGSTEAFF. The CDR3 region has the DNA TGTGCCAGCACCTCGGGGGGAAGCACTGAAGCTTTCTTT.

This rearrangement joins TRBV27 to TRBJ2-7, with D uncertain. The germline V gene encodes CDR1 MNHEY and CDR2 SMNVEV (reference sequence). CDR3 size: 12 residues. Trimming shortened V by 4 bases and J by 7 bases, and 11 bases separated the two germline ends. CDR3 region: CASSSKVGEQYF. The CDR3 DNA reads as TGTGCCAGCAGTTCAAAGGTCGGGGAGCAGTACTTC.

This clonotype was seen a handful of times. The chain uses TRBV29-1 and TRBJ2-1; 8 positions match TRBD2. J gave up 4 bases and V 3 bases, and 5 bases lay outside the gene matches. CDR3 length: 14 residues. Germline CDR1 SQVTM, CDR2 ANQGSEA. DNA for the CDR3: TGCAGCGTTGACGCGGGAGGATCTTACAATGAGCAGTTCTTC. Amino acids: CSVDAGGSYNEQFF.

The chain joins TRBV5-1 to TRBJ2-5; unclear D gene. V was pared by 4 bases and J by 0 bases, with 10 bases between. This CDR3 region has 14 residues. Germline CDR1 reads SGHRS; CDR2 reads YFSETQ. CDR3 DNA: TGCGCCAGCAGCGGCGGAGAGTACCAAGAGACCCAGTACTTC. Its translation: CASSGGEYQETQYF.

This clonotype was found a few times. The chain links TRBV7-9 to TRBJ2-5; tentatively, D is TRBD2 (6 bases). The germline gives CDR1 SEHNR, CDR2 FQNEAQ (reference sequence). V lost 5 bases and J lost 5, with 18 bases in between. There are 15 residues in the CDR3. The CDR3 here is CASSAGDWVGETQYF. CDR3 nucleotide sequence: TGTGCCAGCAGCGCCGGGGACTGGGTCGGTGAGACCCAGTACTTC.

CDR3 residues: CASSLMMNTEAFF. DNA of the CDR3: TGCGCCAGCAGCTTGATGATGAACACTGAAGCTTTCTTT. The V and J genes are TRBV5-1 and TRBJ1-1; unclear D gene. The V end lost 1 base, the J end lost 0 bases, and 4 bases lay between the germline ends. Germline V lookup: CDR1 SGHRS, CDR2 YFSETQ. The CDR3 length is 13 residues.

This clonotype showed up many times. The V gene is TRBV20-1, the J gene TRBJ2-3; possibly TRBD2 for D (5 bases). This CDR3 has 14 amino acids. Germline assignment: CDR1 DFQATT and CDR2 SNEGSKA (reference sequence). Between the trimmed V and J ends, which lost 3 bases and 3 bases, there was a span of 13 bases. The CDR3 DNA reads TGCAGTGCTAGTAAAGAGGGCCGGACAGATACGCAGTATTTT. This gives the protein CSASKEGRTDTQYF.

The sample holds many counts of this clonotype. This chain uses TRBV4-1 with TRBJ1-2; 7 bases are shared with TRBD1. The CDR3 has 15 amino acids. Losses at the gene ends were 1 base for V and 4 bases for J; bases not matched to a gene: 6. The germline V gene has CDR1 MGHRA and CDR2 YSYEKL. The chain's CDR3 is CASSQVQGNSYGYTF. CDR3 coding DNA: TGCGCCAGCAGCCAAGTACAGGGGAACAGCTATGGCTACACCTTC.

This chain joins TRBV5-1 and TRBJ1-4; tentatively, D is TRBD1 (6 bases). The CDR3 runs 14 residues. Trimming left V 4 bases short and J 5 bases short, with 12 bases between. Germline V gene sequence: CDR1 SGHRS, CDR2 YFSETQ. The CDR3 DNA follows: TGCGCCAGCAGCGGGGGGCGGCAGAATGAAAAACTGTTTTTT. This gives the protein CASSGGRQNEKLFF.